This T cell receptor beta chain appears in the sequencing data of a study of T cell repertoires in cytomegalovirus infection. As for the study in general: Used in the study were CMV epitopes, some recently identified and HLA-C-restricted, others well-studied and HLA-B-restricted. Study-wide results and limits: CMV-specific TCR beta clonotypes restricted by HLA-C dominated the ex vivo response.

Via MiXCR, TCRdb re-called the reads, giving one row per CDR3 protein. This table holds roughly 990,000 distinct CDR3 sequences, around a third found once. The V end was cut by 5 bases, the J end by 4 bases, with 20 bases between. The CDR3 is 16 amino acids. Germline lookup yields CDR1 SEHNR and CDR2 FQNEAQ (reference sequence). As regards this clonotype: No antigen is known for it.

This TCR was recovered from a human donor in good health (CMV status not recorded). Some clones in this sample may be carry-over from other donors' samples. This material consisted of cultured CD8+ T cells from PBMCs, taken from culture after CMV antigen stimulation. The chain uses TRBV7-9 and TRBJ1-2; TRBD1 might be the D (5 bases). The CDR3 DNA sequence: TGTGCCAGCAGCCTCCCCGGGACTGCCAAAATCTATGGCTACACCTTC. This translates into CASSLPGTAKIYGYTF.